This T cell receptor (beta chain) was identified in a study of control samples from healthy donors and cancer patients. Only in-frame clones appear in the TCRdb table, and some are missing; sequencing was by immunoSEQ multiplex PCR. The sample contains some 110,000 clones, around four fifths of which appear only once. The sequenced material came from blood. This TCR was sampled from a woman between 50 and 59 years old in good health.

In DNA form, the CDR3 reads TGTGCCAGCAGTGAAGCTACTAAGACGTTGTCCTACGAGCAGTACTTC. Translation gives CASSEATKTLSYEQYF. The V and J genes are TRBV2 and TRBJ2-7; D is uncertain. This CDR3 comprises 16 residues. The V end was cut by 0 bases, the J end by 1 base, with 13 bases between. The germline V gene has CDR1 SNHLY and CDR2 FYNNEI.